This T cell receptor (beta chain) was captured in a study (dated by TCRdb to 2015 to 2017). In the study overall: Whether tumor-infiltrating Tregs in breast cancer are recruited from blood Tregs or converted in situ from other CD4+ T cell subsets was tested. The investigation overall reported the following: Validation in the larger cohort was restricted to a single TCR beta V-J rearrangement rather than whole repertoires. The TCR alpha and beta sequences of tumor-infiltrating Tregs showed the greatest overlap with tumor naive CD4+ T cells, followed by blood naive CD4+ T cells. Tumor memory CD4+ T cell TCR gene usage clustered with blood and lymph node memory CD4+ cells and lymph node naive CD4+ cells.

Amplification of full-length TCR variable regions was done by 5' RACE PCR using constant-region reverse primers, and this step was followed by semi-nested PCR with Nested Universal Primer A. The ReliaPrep RNA Cell Miniprep System was used to extract total RNA, which was then reverse transcribed into 5'RACE-ready cDNA with the SMARTer RACE 5'/3' Kit. Full-length TCR alpha and beta libraries were barcoded with multiplex adaptors and sequenced on an Illumina MiSeq. On the authors' methods: For each of nine subset-tissue groups, sequencing data from the five patients were pooled, and the groups were then compared using unsupervised clustering of TCR gene usage. The Morisita-Horn index, with shared sequences weighted by their contribution to each repertoire, was used to calculate repertoire similarity. The public reads were quality trimmed at Q25 with fastp and then assembled into clones with MiXCR by TCRdb, keeping productive beta chains. Every entry covers one CDR3 protein and lists the most common genes and DNA from its rows. TCRdb's processing, not the study's, gives the V and J calls here. For this sample the table gives several thousand distinct CDR3 sequences, of which about three fifths were detected only once. The biggest ten clones account for approximately 6.3% of the sample.

As regards this clonotype: Its antigen is currently not known. No quality values exist for individual bases; no much larger clone is one base distant.

CDR1 and CDR2 are read off the germline V gene as SGHRS and YFSETQ. The CDR3 spans 15 residues, from the cysteine through the phenylalanine. Kept here is only the CDR3 DNA, which spans 45 bases and is read in frame from base 1. V was cut back by 0 bases and J by 0 bases, leaving a gap of 8 bases between them. CD4+CD45RO+CD25- cells were isolated as memory CD4+ T cells. Tregs, naive and memory CD4+ T cells from tumor, blood and ipsilateral draining lymph nodes of five breast cancer patients underwent full-length TCR alpha and beta sequencing. Tumor tissue and lymph nodes from ipsilateral axillary dissection were perfused with PBS, minced and digested with collagenase I and hyaluronidase. Sorted cell populations were confirmed by FACS to exceed 90% purity.

This TCR was recovered from a female donor with breast cancer. The chain links TRBV5-1 with TRBJ2-3; the D gene assignment is ambiguous. The sequenced sample consisted of tumor-infiltrating memory CD4+ T cells sorted from the breast tumor. Reading the label with the study, this specimen's cell subset or site is: memory CD4+ T cells, CD4+CD45RO+CD25-. The CDR3 protein is CASSLEGASTDTQYF. The sequence in DNA is TGCGCCAGCAGCTTGGAAGGTGCTAGCACAGATACGCAGTATTTT.